This T cell receptor beta chain was profiled in a study of blood T cell repertoires in COVID-19. Study-level information: COVID-19 samples, acute and convalescent, were from the United States, Italy and Spain.

In the original processing: Estimates of nucleated cell counts were drawn from the amplification of reference gene primers. Measured with immunoSEQ multiplex PCR; TCRdb has only the in-frame clones, and not every one. The V and J calls and the clone size are those of that table, but D and trimming were determined from the DNA. The profile shows about 260,000 clones, approximately 87% of them singletons. This CDR3 contains 15 residues. The V gene lost 5 bases and the J gene lost 2 bases, with 16 bases spanning the gap. Germline V gene data show CDR1 as SGHKS and CDR2 as YYEKEE (reference sequence). The sequencing sample was made of peripheral blood. This clonotype originated in a woman between 40 and 55 years old who had recovered from COVID-19. The chain employs TRBV5-5 and TRBJ2-5; the D is unclear. The CDR3 DNA reads TGTGCCAGCAGACGCGTGGGCACCTATCAAGAGACCCAGTACTTC. It translates to CASRRVGTYQETQYF.